This TCR beta chain was recorded in a study of PD-L1 blockade in urothelial cancer. Study context: Between 0 and 3 chemotherapy regimens preceded treatment for each patient. Blood was subjected to analysis at 3 weeks (second dose) and 6 weeks following treatment start.

The data were produced by immunoSEQ multiplex PCR, yet TCRdb's version contains in-frame clones alone and is incomplete. The table includes approximately 51,000 clones, about 86% detected once. The time point was: pretreatment peripheral blood. Between 1 and 8 samples, pretreatment and on-treatment, were given by each patient. The receptor comes from a man between 60 and 70 years old with urothelial cancer. Sequenced material: PBMCs, taken around atezolizumab (anti-PD-L1) treatment.

As DNA, the CDR3 is TGTGCCAGCAGCCTACGTGGGACAGGGGGTTCCGGGGCCAACGTCCTGACTTTC. It is translated as CASSLRGTGGSGANVLTF. The chain recombines TRBV11-2 with TRBJ2-6; TRBD1 matches at 11 bases. This CDR3 is 18 amino acids long. CDR1 is SGHAT, CDR2 FQNNGV, per germline. Trimming took 5 bases from V and 4 from J; bases not matched to a gene: 10.